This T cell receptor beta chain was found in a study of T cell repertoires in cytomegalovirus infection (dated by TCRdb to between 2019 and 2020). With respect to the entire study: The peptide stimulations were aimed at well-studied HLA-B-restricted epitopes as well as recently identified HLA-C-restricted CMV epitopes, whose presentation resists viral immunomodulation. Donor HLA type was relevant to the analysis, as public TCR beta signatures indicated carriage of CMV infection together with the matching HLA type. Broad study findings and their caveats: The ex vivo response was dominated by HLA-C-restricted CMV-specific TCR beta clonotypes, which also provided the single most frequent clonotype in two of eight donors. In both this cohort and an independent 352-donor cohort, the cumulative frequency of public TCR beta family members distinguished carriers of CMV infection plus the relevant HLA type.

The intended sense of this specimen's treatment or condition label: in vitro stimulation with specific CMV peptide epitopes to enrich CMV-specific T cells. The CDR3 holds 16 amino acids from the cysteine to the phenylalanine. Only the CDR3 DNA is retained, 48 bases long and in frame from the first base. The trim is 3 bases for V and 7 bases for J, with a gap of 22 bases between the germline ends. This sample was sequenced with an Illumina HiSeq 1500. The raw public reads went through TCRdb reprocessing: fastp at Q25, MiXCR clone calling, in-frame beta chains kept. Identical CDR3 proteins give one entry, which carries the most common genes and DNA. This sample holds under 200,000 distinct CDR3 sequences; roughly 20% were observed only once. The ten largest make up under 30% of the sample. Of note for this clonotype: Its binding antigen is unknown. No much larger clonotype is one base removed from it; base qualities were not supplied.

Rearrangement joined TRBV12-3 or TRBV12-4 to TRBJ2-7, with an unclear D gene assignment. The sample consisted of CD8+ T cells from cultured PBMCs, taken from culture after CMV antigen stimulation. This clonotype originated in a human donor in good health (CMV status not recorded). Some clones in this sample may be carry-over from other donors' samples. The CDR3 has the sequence CASSLSRIDGPGEQYF. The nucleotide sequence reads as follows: TGTGCCAGCAGTTTGAGTCGGATAGACGGGCCCGGGGAGCAGTACTTC.